The sequence of this T cell receptor beta chain was determined in a study of PD-1 blockade in mismatch repair-deficient tumors. Clones were sequenced by immunoSEQ multiplex PCR, and TCRdb holds only the in-frame ones, with some missing. The sample lists roughly 130,000 clones, 88% occurring once. Whole-study results and caveats: Tumor-resident clones, often undetectable pretreatment in blood, expanded then contracted after pembrolizumab.

To note about this clone: Antigen specificity is unknown.

Germline V gene sequence: CDR1 MNHEY, CDR2 SMNVEV (reference sequence). V shed 2 bases and J 4 bases; nucleotides not matched to a gene: 5. The CDR3 spans 15 residues. The chain employs TRBV27 and TRBJ2-1; 7 bases line up with TRBD1. The sample was peripheral blood, taken almost 74 weeks after starting pembrolizumab. The TCR sequence derives from an adult with mismatch repair-deficient cancer. CDR3 in DNA: TGTGCCAGCAGTTTAGGGACAGTAGGTTACAATGAGCAGTTCTTC. Encoded protein: CASSLGTVGYNEQFF.